This T cell receptor (beta chain) originates from a study of T cells after yellow fever vaccination (dated by TCRdb to about 2019). Some background on the complete study: Libraries from fractions with low cell numbers were prepared with the SMART-Seq v4 Ultra Low Input RNA kit. Bulk TCR alpha and beta repertoires were sequenced longitudinally to track T-cell clones before and after primary and booster YFV17D yellow fever vaccination. Two healthy male donors, one aged 18 to 29 and one aged 30 to 40 years, made up the cohort. Bulk PBMC replicates and cell subsets were isolated from blood drawn at multiple timepoints before and after both primary and secondary immunization. The paper as a whole reports these results and caveats: Because only a couple of donors were included in the study, the extent to which the findings can be generalized is limited. Computational filtering was needed because FACS-sorted repertoires could contain abundant contaminating clonotypes from the bulk population. After the booster, most clones that had expanded after primary vaccination were detected again (approximately 97% of CD4 and 88% of CD8), suggesting broad maintenance of memory. A small fraction of clonotypes showed up in both the CD4 and CD8 compartments, probably as a result of convergent recombination. Compared with the primary T-cell response, the secondary T-cell response was weaker but faster, peaking on day 5 rather than day 15.

Trimming takes 7 bases off V and 6 bases off J; junction bases not matched to a gene: 5. The CDR3 covers 13 residues, taking in both the cysteine and the phenylalanine. This entry keeps only the CDR3 DNA: 39 bases, framed from base 1. Read against the paper, the sample's treatment or condition label means: live attenuated yellow fever vaccine strain. At every blood-draw timepoint, two biological replicates of bulk PBMCs were collected. PBMCs were isolated from peripheral blood using a standard Ficoll-Paque protocol. TriZol was used to extract RNA from bulk PBMCs, CD4 and CD8 fractions, and dextramer-positive and dextramer-negative fractions. This clonotype was recorded a few times. The clone's antigen remains unknown. No base-level quality is on record; no much larger clone is a single base apart. Synthesis of TCR cDNA relied on 5'RACE template switching, a step that introduced a universal primer site along with unique molecular identifiers. cDNA synthesis was primed from both the TCR alpha and TCR beta constant segments. Library amplification used two PCR steps, and the second PCR step added sample barcodes and sequencing adapters. Libraries were sequenced on Illumina HiSeq 2500 (2x100 bp) or NovaSeq (2x150 bp). Processing in the source paper ran as follows. Demultiplexing of reads and collapsing into UMI consensus sequences were performed with MIGEC, and V(D)J alignment was carried out with MiXCR. Vaccine-responding clonotypes were defined with edgeR using replicate PBMC samples, requiring FDR below 0.01 and a log2 fold change above 5 up to day 15. Bulk clonotypes were assigned CD4 or CD8 identity according to which sequenced CD4 or CD8 repertoire held them at higher abundance. Clones were called with MiXCR by TCRdb after fastp trimmed the public reads at Q25, and only in-frame beta chains were retained. Identical CDR3 protein sequences are pooled into one entry, listed with their most common genes and DNA. Here the V and J calls rest on TCRdb's processing, not on the authors' analysis. Here the sample has 400,000 or so distinct CDR3 sequences; roughly 6.2% occur a single time. Over 14% of the sample is taken by the ten largest.

The source is a man aged 30 to 39 who received the YFV17D yellow fever vaccine. Rearrangement joined TRBV12-3 or TRBV12-4 to TRBJ2-1; 8 bases in between match TRBD1. The input for sequencing was PBMCs, taken 5 days after the yellow fever booster vaccination. In nucleotide form, the sequence is TGTGCCAGCATGGCAGGGGGCCGCAATGAGCAGTTCTTC. Translation gives CASMAGGRNEQFF.